Below are 25 T cell receptor beta chains sequenced from a single sample in a study of T cell changes during pregnancy in multiple sclerosis. Some clones are missing from TCRdb's copy, which holds only in-frame ones; the method was immunoSEQ multiplex PCR. The sample lists over 100,000 clones, roughly nine tenths occurring once. The source was peripheral blood, collected in the third trimester of pregnancy. The receptors were gathered from a female donor with multiple sclerosis, enrolled in a pregnancy study.

The chain carries TRBV5-6 and TRBJ2-4; D call uncertain. The CDR3 extends over 17 amino acids. Germline V CDR1 and CDR2: SGHDT, YYEEEE. The V end was cut by 2 bases, the J end by 0 bases, with 15 bases between. CDR3 DNA sequence: TGTGCCAGCAGCTTATTAGTCTCTGCTCTAGCCAAAAACATTCAGTACTTC. Translating it yields CASSLLVSALAKNIQYF.

The CDR3: CASSPGQGRHGYTF. The CDR3 DNA follows: TGTGCCAGCAGCCCGGGACAGGGTCGGCATGGCTACACCTTC. J is TRBJ1-2 and V is TRBV7-9; 9 bases fit TRBD1. The CDR3 length is 14 residues. With 5 bases clipped from V and 6 bases from J, the junction kept 7 bases outside the gene matches. Germline V gene sequence: CDR1 SEHNR, CDR2 FQNEAQ (reference sequence).

This chain connects TRBV28 to TRBJ1-4, with unresolved D. This CDR3 contains 18 residues. Germline lookup yields CDR1 MDHEN and CDR2 SYDVKM. V was pared by 3 bases and J by 0 bases, with 17 bases between. DNA for the CDR3: TGTGCCAGCAGTTTGGGGTTGGGAGACTCAACAACTAATGAAAAACTGTTTTTT. This translates into CASSLGLGDSTTNEKLFF.

The CDR3 DNA reads as TGCGCCAGCAGGATAGCGGGAGATACGACTGAGCAGTTCTTC. Translation gives CASRIAGDTTEQFF. The chain has TRBV10-2 and TRBJ2-1, with TRBD2 identical over 9 bases. With 6 bases clipped from V and 9 bases from J, the junction kept 9 bases outside the gene matches. This CDR3 has 14 amino acids. Germline V gene data show CDR1 as WSHSY and CDR2 as SAAADI.

V usage is TRBV10-3 and J usage is TRBJ2-2; 10 nucleotides agree with TRBD1. Trimming took 10 bases from V and 3 from J; bases not matched to a gene: 11. The CDR3 has 16 residues. Germline V lookup: CDR1 ENHRY, CDR2 SYGVKD. CDR3 in amino acids: CASLPGQGFDTGELFF. The CDR3 DNA reads TGTGCCAGTCTACCGGGACAGGGGTTTGACACCGGGGAGCTGTTTTTT.

The chain uses TRBV15 and TRBJ2-5; TRBD1 aligns across 10 bases. The V gene end was trimmed by 1 base and the J gene end by 5 bases; junction bases not matched to a gene: 4. Germline V gene data show CDR1 as LNHNV and CDR2 as YYDKDF (reference sequence). This CDR3 spans 15 amino acids. The chain's CDR3 is CATSRGTGGRETQYF. The CDR3 region has the DNA TGTGCCACCAGCAGAGGGACAGGGGGTCGGGAGACCCAGTACTTC. Full variable domain (outside the CDR3, taken from reference TRBV15 and TRBJ2-5): DAMVIQNPRYQVTQFGKPVTLSCSQTLNHNVMYWYQQKSSQAPKLLFHYYDKDFNNEADTPDNFQSRRPNTSFCFLDIRSPGLGDTAMYLCATSRGTGGRETQYFGPGTRLLVL.

This sequence joins TRBV5-1 and TRBJ2-1; possibly TRBD1 for D (5 bases). This CDR3 has 14 amino acids. The ends were cut back, 3 bases at V and 8 bases at J, with 15 bases in the middle. Looked up from germline, CDR1 is SGHRS and CDR2 is YFSETQ. The CDR3 loop reads CASSSVQGGDEQFF. In nucleotides, the CDR3 is TGCGCCAGCAGCTCCGTCCAGGGCGGCGATGAGCAGTTCTTC.

The chain carries TRBV7-8 and TRBJ1-5; D might be TRBD1 (5 bases). The CDR3 is made up of 16 amino acids. Trimming cost V 1 base and J 1 base, with 11 bases left between them. Germline V gives CDR1 SGHVS, CDR2 FQNEAQ. CDR3: CASSLGIWGSNQPQHF. For the CDR3, the DNA is TGTGCCAGCAGCTTAGGGATTTGGGGCAGCAATCAGCCCCAGCATTTT. Drawing the rest from reference TRBV7-8 and TRBJ1-5, the complete variable domain is GAGVSQSPRYKVAKRGQDVALRCDPISGHVSLFWYQQALGQGPEFLTYFQNEAQLDKSGLPSDRFFAERPEGSVSTLKIQRTQQEDSAVYLCASSLGIWGSNQPQHFGDGTRLSIL.

This clone was detected once. The chain uses TRBV25-1 and TRBJ2-2; the match to TRBD2 covers 15 bases. The CDR3 runs 17 residues. Germline CDR1 MGHDK, CDR2 SYGVNS. After removal of 9 bases from V and 3 bases from J, the junction contained 8 bases not matched to a gene. CDR3 amino acids: CASTGLAGGPDTGELFF. The CDR3 DNA reads TGTGCCAGTACCGGACTAGCGGGAGGGCCTGACACCGGGGAGCTGTTTTTT.

This clone was seen more than once but under ten times. The CDR3 sequence: CATSIGTSGTSYNEQFF. CDR3 nucleotides: TGTGCCACCAGCATAGGGACTAGCGGGACCTCCTACAATGAGCAGTTCTTC. The gene calls are TRBV15 and TRBJ2-1; the match to TRBD2 covers 13 bases. The CDR3 consists of 17 residues. The V gene end was trimmed by 4 bases and the J gene end by 0 bases; junction bases not matched to a gene: 3. Germline CDR1 is LNHNV and CDR2 is YYDKDF (reference sequence). Full variable domain (rest looked up from reference TRBV15 and TRBJ2-1): DAMVIQNPRYQVTQFGKPVTLSCSQTLNHNVMYWYQQKSSQAPKLLFHYYDKDFNNEADTPDNFQSRRPNTSFCFLDIRSPGLGDTAMYLCATSIGTSGTSYNEQFFGPGTRLTVL.

The V call is TRBV9, the J call TRBJ1-4; 8 bases are shared with TRBD1. The CDR3 contains 17 residues. In germline, CDR1 is SGDLS, CDR2 YYNGEE. After removal of 4 bases from V and 7 bases from J, the junction contained 15 bases not matched to a gene. CDR3 protein: CASSSGQGITLFEKLFF. The CDR3 region has the DNA TGTGCCAGCAGCTCTGGACAGGGTATTACCCTTTTTGAAAAACTGTTTTTT.

The V call is TRBV7-6, the J call TRBJ2-7; TRBD2 matches 7 bases. Germline CDR1 SGHVS, CDR2 FNYEAQ. The V and J ends lost 5 bases and 2 bases, in that order; junction bases with no gene match: 6. The CDR3 sequence is 14 residues long. The CDR3 DNA sequence: TGTGCCAGCAGCCGAAGCGGGGCCACCTACGAGCAGTACTTC. It translates to CASSRSGATYEQYF.

V usage is TRBV7-9 and J usage is TRBJ2-7; 7 bases match TRBD1. The CDR3 runs to 13 residues. Losses at the gene ends were 3 bases for V and 5 bases for J; bases not matched to a gene: 4. Germline V gives CDR1 SEHNR, CDR2 FQNEAQ (reference sequence). The CDR3 spells CASSFRTGDEQYF. CDR3 coding DNA: TGTGCCAGCAGCTTCCGTACAGGGGACGAGCAGTACTTC.

V is TRBV4-1 and J is TRBJ2-3; 9 positions agree with TRBD2. The germline gives CDR1 MGHRA, CDR2 YSYEKL. Losses at the gene ends were 0 bases for V and 0 bases for J; bases not matched to a gene: 10. The CDR3 contains 19 residues. The CDR3 region is CASSQEIVWTSDSTDTQYF. The CDR3 DNA reads as TGCGCCAGCAGCCAAGAAATTGTTTGGACTAGCGATAGCACAGATACGCAGTATTTT.

The chain joins TRBV11-3 to TRBJ2-1, with D maybe TRBD2 (5 bases). V lost 5 bases and J 2 bases, leaving 13 bases between the germline ends. CDR3 length equals 15 residues. Germline values: CDR1 SGHNT, CDR2 YENEEA. The CDR3 reads CASSGRESPYNEQFF. The CDR3, as DNA: TGTGCCAGCAGCGGCCGGGAAAGCCCCTACAATGAGCAGTTCTTC.

This clone was seen only once. The chain combines TRBV6-5 with TRBJ2-3; 11 nucleotides match TRBD2. V gave up 4 bases and J gave up 6 bases; unmatched junction bases: 3. Germline CDR1 MNHEY, CDR2 SVGAGI. There are 14 residues in the CDR3. DNA for the CDR3: TGTGCCAGCAGTTCTAGCGGGAGGAAGGATACGCAGTATTTT. This sequence encodes CASSSSGRKDTQYF.

The V gene is TRBV27, the J gene TRBJ2-5; 7 bases match TRBD1. Germline V CDR1 and CDR2: MNHEY, SMNVEV (reference sequence). The V and J ends lost 5 bases and 4 bases, in that order; junction bases with no gene match: 10. This CDR3 has 15 amino acids. CDR3 coding DNA: TGTGCCAGCAGTAAACAGGGGCGTGTAAGAGAGACCCAGTACTTC. It yields the protein CASSKQGRVRETQYF.

The chain joins TRBV7-3 to TRBJ2-5; D ambiguous. Looked up from germline, CDR1 is SGHTA and CDR2 is FQGTGA. The CDR3 loop spans 13 amino acids. V was clipped by 5 bases and J by 5 bases, with 12 bases between them. The CDR3 DNA is TGTGCCAGCAGCAAAGACTCCTGGGAGACCCAGTACTTC. Translating it yields CASSKDSWETQYF.

This clone appeared once. The chain links TRBV5-1 to TRBJ1-1; 12 bases align to TRBD1. The CDR3 runs to 20 residues. Per germline, CDR1 SGHRS and CDR2 YFSETQ. Trimming at V came to 3 bases and at J to 0 bases, leaving 15 bases not matched to a gene. CDR3 sequence: CASSSGQGALFDLLNTEAFF. CDR3 nucleotides: TGCGCCAGCAGCTCGGGACAGGGGGCACTCTTTGACCTCTTGAACACTGAAGCTTTCTTT.

The chain links TRBV7-9 to TRBJ2-7; a weak D match, TRBD2 (5 bases). Germline loops: CDR1 SEHNR, CDR2 FQNEAQ (reference sequence). The CDR3 is made up of 15 amino acids. V was clipped by 0 bases and J by 0 bases, with 9 bases between them. This CDR3 is CASSLAAGSSYEQYF. Here the CDR3 DNA reads TGTGCCAGCAGCTTAGCGGCTGGGAGCTCCTACGAGCAGTACTTC.

This clone was detected only once. CDR3 nucleotides: TGTGCCAGCGCCAACAGGGAGGGCTCTGGAAACACCATATATTTT. Amino acid sequence: CASANREGSGNTIYF. V and J are TRBV25-1 and TRBJ1-3; D may be TRBD1 (6 bases). Germline V gene sequence: CDR1 MGHDK, CDR2 SYGVNS. Trimming cost V 8 bases and J 0 bases, with 14 bases left between them. This CDR3 spans 15 amino acids.

V gene TRBV27 combines with J gene TRBJ2-1; possible D gene TRBD2, 6 bases. The CDR3 has 14 amino acids. Germline V gene lookup returns CDR1 MNHEY and CDR2 SMNVEV (reference sequence). The germline V and J ends were trimmed by 5 bases and 3 bases, with 11 bases remaining between them. CDR3 sequence reads: CASSSFGSYNEQFF. CDR3 nucleotide sequence: TGTGCCAGCAGTAGCTTCGGGAGCTACAATGAGCAGTTCTTC.

The rearrangement joins TRBV4-2 to TRBJ2-7; maybe TRBD2 (5 bases). This CDR3 is 14 amino acids long. Germline V gene sequence: CDR1 LGHNA, CDR2 YNFKEQ. V was pared by 8 bases and J by 2 bases, with 16 bases between. Here the CDR3 reads CASASGRDAYEQYF. For the CDR3, the DNA is TGTGCCAGCGCCTCGGGAAGGGATGCCTACGAGCAGTACTTC.

The rearrangement joins TRBV19 to TRBJ2-6; 14 bases line up with TRBD2. The V and J ends lost 10 bases and 2 bases, in that order; junction bases with no gene match: 7. CDR3 length equals 17 residues. CDR1 and CDR2 from the germline V gene are LNHDA and SQIVND (reference sequence). The CDR3 loop reads CATEGLAGAPGANVLTF. The CDR3 bases are TGTGCCACAGAGGGACTAGCGGGAGCCCCTGGGGCCAACGTCCTGACTTTC.

The rearrangement uses TRBV15 and TRBJ1-2; tentatively, D is TRBD1 (6 bases). The germline CDR1 and CDR2 sequences are LNHNV and YYDKDF (reference sequence). CDR3 length: 14 residues. V lost 6 bases to trimming and J lost 7 bases, with 18 bases between them. The CDR3 spells CATSNKNREGGYTF. The CDR3 nucleotides read TGTGCCACCAGTAATAAGAACAGGGAAGGTGGCTACACCTTC.